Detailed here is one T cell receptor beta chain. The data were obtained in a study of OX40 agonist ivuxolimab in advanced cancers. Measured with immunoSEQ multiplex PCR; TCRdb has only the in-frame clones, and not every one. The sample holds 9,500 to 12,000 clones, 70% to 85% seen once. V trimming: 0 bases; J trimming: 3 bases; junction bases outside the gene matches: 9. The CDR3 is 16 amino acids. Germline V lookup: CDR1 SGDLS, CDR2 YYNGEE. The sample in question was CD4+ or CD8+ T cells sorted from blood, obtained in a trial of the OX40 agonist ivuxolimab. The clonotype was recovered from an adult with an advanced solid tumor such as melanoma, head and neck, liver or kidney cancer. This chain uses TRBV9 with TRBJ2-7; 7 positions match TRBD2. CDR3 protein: CASSVGYGLVHYEQYF. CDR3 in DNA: TGTGCCAGCAGCGTAGGCTATGGACTAGTCCACTACGAGCAGTACTTC.